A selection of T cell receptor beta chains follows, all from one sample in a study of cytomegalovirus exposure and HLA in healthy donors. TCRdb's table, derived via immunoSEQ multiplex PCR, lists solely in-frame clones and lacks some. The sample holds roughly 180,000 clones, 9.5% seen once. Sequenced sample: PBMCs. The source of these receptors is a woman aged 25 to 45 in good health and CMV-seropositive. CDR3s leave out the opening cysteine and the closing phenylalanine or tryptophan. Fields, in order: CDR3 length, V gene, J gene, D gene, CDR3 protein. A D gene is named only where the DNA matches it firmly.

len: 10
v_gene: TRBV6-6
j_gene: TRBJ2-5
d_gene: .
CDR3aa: ASSYPLETQY

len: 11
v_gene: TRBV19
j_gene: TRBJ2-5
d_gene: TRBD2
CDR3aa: ASSRGLVETQY

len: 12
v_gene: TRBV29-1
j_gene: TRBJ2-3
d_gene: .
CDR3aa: SVPAVRRTDTQY

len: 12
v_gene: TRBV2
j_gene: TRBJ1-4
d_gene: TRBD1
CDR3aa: ASSQGAGNEKLF

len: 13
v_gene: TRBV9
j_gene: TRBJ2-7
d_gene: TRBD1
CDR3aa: AGHDTGGSGYEQY

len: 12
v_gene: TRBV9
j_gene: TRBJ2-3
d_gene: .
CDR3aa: ASSVDQRTDTQY

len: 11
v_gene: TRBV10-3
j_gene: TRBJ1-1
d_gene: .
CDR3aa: AISAERSTEAF

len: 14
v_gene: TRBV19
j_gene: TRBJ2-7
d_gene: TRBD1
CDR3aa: ASSISSGTGSYEQY

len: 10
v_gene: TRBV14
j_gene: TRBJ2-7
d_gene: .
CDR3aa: ASSQHKWEEY

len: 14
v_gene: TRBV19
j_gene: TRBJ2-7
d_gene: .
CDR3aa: ASSPHRGITSYEQY

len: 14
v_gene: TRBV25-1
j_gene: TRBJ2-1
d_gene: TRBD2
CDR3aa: ASGSRTGTSSNEQF

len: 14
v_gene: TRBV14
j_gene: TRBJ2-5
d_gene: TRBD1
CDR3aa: ASSQPGQGRQGTQY

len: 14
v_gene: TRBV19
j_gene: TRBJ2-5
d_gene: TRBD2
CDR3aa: ASSNPRREAAETQY

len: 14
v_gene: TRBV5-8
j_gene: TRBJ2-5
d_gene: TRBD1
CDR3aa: ASSLYPQGAGETQY

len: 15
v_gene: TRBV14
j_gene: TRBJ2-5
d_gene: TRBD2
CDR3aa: ASSQEIGREGHETQY

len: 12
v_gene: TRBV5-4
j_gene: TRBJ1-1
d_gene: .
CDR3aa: ASSSEEGGTEAF

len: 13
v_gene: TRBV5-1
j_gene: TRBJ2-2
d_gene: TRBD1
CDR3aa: ASSLAQGATGELF

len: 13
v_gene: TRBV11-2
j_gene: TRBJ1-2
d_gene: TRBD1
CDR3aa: ASSTTGTANYGYT

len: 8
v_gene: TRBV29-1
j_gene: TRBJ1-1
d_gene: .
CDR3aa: SVVQVEAF

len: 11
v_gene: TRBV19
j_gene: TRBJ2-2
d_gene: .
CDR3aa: ASRDTNTGELF

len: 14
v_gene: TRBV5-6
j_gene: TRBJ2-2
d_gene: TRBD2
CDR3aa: ASSRRLAGVTGELF

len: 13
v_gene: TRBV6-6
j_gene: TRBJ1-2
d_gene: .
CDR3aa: ASSYSSDGVYGYT

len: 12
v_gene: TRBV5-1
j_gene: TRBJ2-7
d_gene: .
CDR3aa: ASSDDRAFYEQY

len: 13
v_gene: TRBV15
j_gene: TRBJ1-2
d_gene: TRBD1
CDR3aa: ATSRTGDPNYGYT

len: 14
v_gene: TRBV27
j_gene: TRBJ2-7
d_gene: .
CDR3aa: ANPRDGDKGDYEQY

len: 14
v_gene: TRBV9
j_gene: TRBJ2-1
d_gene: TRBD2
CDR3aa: ASSGGSSGNYNEQF

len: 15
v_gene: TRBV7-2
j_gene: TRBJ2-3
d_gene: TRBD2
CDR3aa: ASSRGTSGTLTDTQY

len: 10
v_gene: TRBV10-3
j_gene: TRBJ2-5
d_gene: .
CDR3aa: AISEARETQY

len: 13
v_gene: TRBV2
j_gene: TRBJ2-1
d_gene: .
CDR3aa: ASSDIAENYNEQF

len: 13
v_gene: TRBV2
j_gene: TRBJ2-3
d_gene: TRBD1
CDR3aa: ASTQQGMSTDTQY

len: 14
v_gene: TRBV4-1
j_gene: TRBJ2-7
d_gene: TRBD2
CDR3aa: ASSQPTSGAPYEQY

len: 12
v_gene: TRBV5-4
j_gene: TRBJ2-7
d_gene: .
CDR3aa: ASSLGTRAYEQY

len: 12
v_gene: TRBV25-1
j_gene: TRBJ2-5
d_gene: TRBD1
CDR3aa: ASRVTGGKETQY

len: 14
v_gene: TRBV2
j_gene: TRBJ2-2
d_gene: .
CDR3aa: ASSDGRTRGTGELF

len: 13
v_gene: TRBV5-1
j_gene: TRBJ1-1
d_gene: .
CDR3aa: ASSAGGGLNTEAF

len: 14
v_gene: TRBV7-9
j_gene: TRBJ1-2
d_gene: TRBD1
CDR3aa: ASSTTTGTGGSGYT

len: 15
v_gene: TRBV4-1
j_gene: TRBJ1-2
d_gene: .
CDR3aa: ASSQLRDFRANYGYT

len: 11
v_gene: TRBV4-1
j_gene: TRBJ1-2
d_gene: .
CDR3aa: ASSLIESYGYT

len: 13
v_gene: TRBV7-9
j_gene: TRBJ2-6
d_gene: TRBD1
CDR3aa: ASRSTGTGANVLT

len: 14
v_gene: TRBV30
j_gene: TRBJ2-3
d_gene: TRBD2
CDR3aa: AWKPLAGVLVDTQY

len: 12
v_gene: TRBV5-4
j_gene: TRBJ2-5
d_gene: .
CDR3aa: ASSSGTHQETQY

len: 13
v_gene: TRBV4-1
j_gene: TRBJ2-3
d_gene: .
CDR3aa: ASSQDPGSTDTQY

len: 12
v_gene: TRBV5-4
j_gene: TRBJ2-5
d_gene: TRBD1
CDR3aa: ASSTRTGQETQY

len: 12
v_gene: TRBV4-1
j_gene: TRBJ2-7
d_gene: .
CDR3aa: ASSPGEQIHEQY

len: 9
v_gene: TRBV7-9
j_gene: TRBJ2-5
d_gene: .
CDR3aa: ASSSRETQY